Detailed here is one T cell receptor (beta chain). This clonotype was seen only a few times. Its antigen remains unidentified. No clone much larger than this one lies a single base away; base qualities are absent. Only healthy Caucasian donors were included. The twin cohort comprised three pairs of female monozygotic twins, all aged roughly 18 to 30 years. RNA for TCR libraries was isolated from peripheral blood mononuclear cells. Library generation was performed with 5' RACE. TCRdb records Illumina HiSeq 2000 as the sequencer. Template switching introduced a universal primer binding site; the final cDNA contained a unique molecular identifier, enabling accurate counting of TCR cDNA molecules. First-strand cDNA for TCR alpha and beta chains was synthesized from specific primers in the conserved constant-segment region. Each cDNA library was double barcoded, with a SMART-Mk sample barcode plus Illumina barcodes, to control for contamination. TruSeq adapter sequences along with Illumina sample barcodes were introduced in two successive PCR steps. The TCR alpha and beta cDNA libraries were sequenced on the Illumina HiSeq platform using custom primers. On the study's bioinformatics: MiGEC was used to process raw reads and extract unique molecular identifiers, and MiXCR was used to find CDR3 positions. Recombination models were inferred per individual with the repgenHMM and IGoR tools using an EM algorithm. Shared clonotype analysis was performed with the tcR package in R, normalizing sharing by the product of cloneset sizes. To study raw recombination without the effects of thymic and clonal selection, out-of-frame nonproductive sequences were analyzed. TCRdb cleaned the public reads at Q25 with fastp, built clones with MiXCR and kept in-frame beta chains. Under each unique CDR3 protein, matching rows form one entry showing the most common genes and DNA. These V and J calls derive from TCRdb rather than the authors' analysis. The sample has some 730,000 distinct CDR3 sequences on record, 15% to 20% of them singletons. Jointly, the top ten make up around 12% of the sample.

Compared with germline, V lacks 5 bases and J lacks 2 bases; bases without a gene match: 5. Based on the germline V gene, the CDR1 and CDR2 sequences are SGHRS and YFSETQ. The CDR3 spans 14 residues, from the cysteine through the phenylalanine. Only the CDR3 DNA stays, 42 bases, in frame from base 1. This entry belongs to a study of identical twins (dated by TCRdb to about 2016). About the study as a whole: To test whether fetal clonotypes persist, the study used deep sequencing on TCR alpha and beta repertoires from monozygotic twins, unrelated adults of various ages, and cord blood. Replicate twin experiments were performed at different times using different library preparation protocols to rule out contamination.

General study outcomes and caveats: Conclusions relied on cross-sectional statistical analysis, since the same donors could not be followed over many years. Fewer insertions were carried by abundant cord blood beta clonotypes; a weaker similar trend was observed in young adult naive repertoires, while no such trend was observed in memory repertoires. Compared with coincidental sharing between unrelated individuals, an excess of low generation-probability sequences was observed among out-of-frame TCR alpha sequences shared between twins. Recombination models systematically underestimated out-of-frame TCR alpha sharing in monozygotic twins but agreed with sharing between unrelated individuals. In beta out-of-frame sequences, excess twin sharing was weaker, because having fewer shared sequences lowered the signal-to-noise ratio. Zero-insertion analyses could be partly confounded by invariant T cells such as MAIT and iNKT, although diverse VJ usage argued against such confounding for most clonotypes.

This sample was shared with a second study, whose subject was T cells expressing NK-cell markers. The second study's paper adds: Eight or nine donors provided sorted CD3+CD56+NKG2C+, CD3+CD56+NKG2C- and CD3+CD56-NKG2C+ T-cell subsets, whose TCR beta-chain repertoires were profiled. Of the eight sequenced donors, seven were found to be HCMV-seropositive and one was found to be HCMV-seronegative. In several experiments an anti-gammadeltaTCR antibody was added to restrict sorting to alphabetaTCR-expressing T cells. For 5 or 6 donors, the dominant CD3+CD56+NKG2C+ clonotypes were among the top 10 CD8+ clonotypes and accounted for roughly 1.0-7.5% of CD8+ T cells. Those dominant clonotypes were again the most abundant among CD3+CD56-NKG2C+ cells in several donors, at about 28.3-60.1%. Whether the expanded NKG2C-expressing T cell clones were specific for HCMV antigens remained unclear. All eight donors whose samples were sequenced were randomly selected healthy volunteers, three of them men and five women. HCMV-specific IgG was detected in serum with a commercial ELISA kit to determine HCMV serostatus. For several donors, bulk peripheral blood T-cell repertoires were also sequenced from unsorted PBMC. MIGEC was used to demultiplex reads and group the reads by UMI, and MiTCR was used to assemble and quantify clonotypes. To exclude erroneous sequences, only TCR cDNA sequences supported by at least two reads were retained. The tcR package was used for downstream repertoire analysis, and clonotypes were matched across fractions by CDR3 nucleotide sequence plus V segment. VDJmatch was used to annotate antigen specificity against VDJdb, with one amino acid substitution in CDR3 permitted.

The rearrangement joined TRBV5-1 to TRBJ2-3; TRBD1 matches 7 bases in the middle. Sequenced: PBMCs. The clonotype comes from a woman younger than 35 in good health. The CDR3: CASRPDRDTDTQYF. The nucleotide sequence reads TGCGCCAGCAGACCCGACAGGGACACAGATACGCAGTATTTT.